These 15 T cell receptor beta chains were sequenced from one sample in a study of neurological immune-mediated disorders. TCRdb re-called the 5' RACE reads through MiXCR, storing one row per CDR3 protein. Of 30,000 to 40,000 distinct CDR3 sequences in the sample, about 3.8% were seen once. The sequenced material came from PBMCs. These receptors came from a man aged 25 to 40 with multiple sclerosis.

There are many counts of this clonotype. This sequence joins TRBV5-1 and TRBJ1-1; D may be TRBD1 (6 bases). The germline CDR1 and CDR2 sequences are SGHRS and YFSETQ. V was shortened by 4 bases and J by 3 bases, with 13 bases between the two germline ends. The CDR3 is made up of 14 amino acids. The CDR3 DNA reads TGCGCCAGCAGCATCCGGACAGCGGACACTGAAGCTTTCTTT. Residues: CASSIRTADTEAFF.

The chain has TRBV14 and TRBJ2-3, with D perhaps matching TRBD1 or TRBD2 (6 bases each). The V end lost 4 bases, the J end lost 5 bases, and 19 bases lay between the germline ends. Per germline, CDR1 SGHDN and CDR2 FVKESK. The CDR3 contains 16 residues. The CDR3 DNA reads as TGTGCCAGCAGCCTTTCGGACGGAGGGGGTGTAGATACGCAGTATTTT. It encodes CASSLSDGGGVDTQYF.

This clonotype was seen repeatedly, ten times or more. The J gene is TRBJ1-1, the V gene TRBV5-1, with 7 bases that match TRBD1. The CDR3 totals 14 residues. J lost 1 base, V lost 3 bases, and 3 bases had no gene match. CDR1 SGHRS and CDR2 YFSETQ come from the germline V gene. The CDR3 DNA reads as TGCGCCAGCAGCTCGGGACAGCCGAACACTGAAGCTTTCTTT. Protein: CASSSGQPNTEAFF.

This clonotype was detected ten times or more. This chain links TRBV6-6 with TRBJ1-1, with D unclear. The CDR3 totals 11 residues. Trimming removed 4 bases at V and 8 bases at J, with 8 bases between. Germline CDR1 MNHNY, CDR2 SVGAGI (reference sequence). As DNA, the CDR3 is TGTGCCAGCAGTTTGGGGAGGGAAGCTTTCTTT. It specifies CASSLGREAFF.

DNA of the CDR3: TGTGCCATCAGTCGGGGACGGGACAGGGCTCAAGAGACCCAGTACTTC. Protein: CAISRGRDRAQETQYF. The chain couples TRBV10-3 to TRBJ2-5; TRBD1 matches at 9 bases. The germline V gene encodes CDR1 ENHRY and CDR2 SYGVKD. J lost 2 bases, V lost 5 bases, and 9 bases had no gene match. The CDR3 extends over 16 amino acids.

This clonotype was counted many times. Here the CDR3 DNA reads TGTGCCAGCAGCCAAGAGGCACAGGGGGCGTTAGGAAACACCATATATTTT. Amino acid sequence: CASSQEAQGALGNTIYF. This chain uses TRBV3-1 with TRBJ1-3, with 9 bases aligning to TRBD1. This CDR3 is 17 amino acids long. Germline V gene sequence: CDR1 LGHDT, CDR2 YNNKEL (reference sequence). The ends lost 0 bases at V and 4 bases at J; junction bases unmatched: 7.

This clonotype counts as medium-sized. The chain joins TRBV7-2 to TRBJ1-5; D possibly corresponds to TRBD1 (5 bases). Germline V CDR1 and CDR2: SGHTA, FQGNSA. The V end lost 3 bases, the J end lost 2 bases, and 14 bases lay between the germline ends. The CDR3 runs to 16 residues. For the CDR3, the DNA is TGTGCCAGCAGCTTTATCGGGGGTGAGGGCAATCAGCCCCAGCATTTT. Translated: CASSFIGGEGNQPQHF.

This clonotype was seen ten or more times. V usage is TRBV12-3 or TRBV12-4 and J usage is TRBJ2-4; 9 bases align to TRBD1. The CDR3 loop spans 14 amino acids. The ends lost 4 bases at V and 6 bases at J; junction bases unmatched: 4. CDR3 bases: TGTGCCAGCAGTTCCCGACAGGGGGGAAACATTCAGTACTTC. This codes for CASSSRQGGNIQYF.

On this clonotype: A much larger clone differs by one base, so this may be a read error. The CDR3 does not end in the conserved phenylalanine or tryptophan, so this is likely a read error. The rearrangement joins TRBV9 to TRBJ1-2; no firm D call. Trimming removed 1 base at V and 4 bases at J, with 8 bases between. The CDR3 extends over 13 amino acids. The germline V gene has CDR1 SGDLS and CDR2 YYNGEE. CDR3 sequence reads: CASSVRDGYGYTC. CDR3 coding DNA: TGTGCCAGCAGCGTACGTGACGGCTATGGCTACACCTGC.

This clonotype was recorded many times. The J gene is TRBJ1-1, the V gene TRBV16, with TRBD1 matching over 7 bases. In germline, CDR1 is KGHSY, CDR2 FQNENV. The junction had 7 bases not matched to a gene; V was cut back by 4 bases and J by 5 bases. CDR3 size: 14 residues. The DNA of the CDR3 is TGTGCCAGCAGCCCCAGGGGGATTGTGACTGAAGCTTTCTTT. Protein: CASSPRGIVTEAFF.

This clonotype was detected ten times or more. The gene calls are TRBV5-1 and TRBJ2-6; D is possibly TRBD1 or TRBD2 (5 bases each). This CDR3 contains 17 residues. Germline values: CDR1 SGHRS, CDR2 YFSETQ. Trimming stripped 0 bases from V and 4 bases from J, with 14 bases between. Written as DNA, the CDR3 is TGCGCCAGCAGCTTGGCCGGGGCACGCGACGGGGCCAACGTCCTGACTTTC. Encoded protein: CASSLAGARDGANVLTF. Complete variable domain (other parts from reference TRBV5-1 and TRBJ2-6): KAGVTQTPRYLIKTRGQQVTLSCSPISGHRSVSWYQQTPGQGLQFLFEYFSETQRNKGNFPGRFSGRQFSNSRSEMNVSTLELGDSALYLCASSLAGARDGANVLTFGAGSRLTVL.

This clonotype was counted at least ten times. The chain combines TRBV5-1 with TRBJ2-1; perhaps D is TRBD1 or TRBD2 (5 bases each). Per the germline V gene, CDR1 is SGHRS and CDR2 is YFSETQ. The V end lost 4 bases, the J end lost 6 bases, and 14 bases lay between the germline ends. This CDR3 is 14 amino acids long. CDR3 loop: CASSPGTPSNEQFF. The CDR3 bases are TGCGCCAGCAGCCCCGGGACCCCTTCCAATGAGCAGTTCTTC.

This clonotype appeared many times. The gene calls are TRBV5-1 and TRBJ1-1; D is unclear. CDR1 and CDR2 from the germline V gene are SGHRS and YFSETQ. This CDR3 region has 16 residues. V was cut by 4 bases and J by 0 bases, with 16 bases left in between. CDR3 region: CASSPEDPRMNTEAFF. For the CDR3, the DNA is TGCGCCAGCAGCCCCGAGGACCCACGCATGAACACTGAAGCTTTCTTT.

This clonotype was detected a few times. The chain carries TRBV5-1 and TRBJ2-3, with 11 nucleotides matching TRBD2. Germline lookup yields CDR1 SGHRS and CDR2 YFSETQ. The CDR3 is 16 residues long. V lost 6 bases to trimming and J lost 2 bases; unmatched junction nucleotides: 8. The CDR3 loop reads CASTGLAGGNTDTQYF. The CDR3 DNA is TGCGCCAGCACCGGATTAGCGGGGGGGAACACAGATACGCAGTATTTT.

This clonotype was observed a handful of times. The J gene is TRBJ1-5, the V gene TRBV5-1; D uncertain. Germline CDR1 SGHRS, CDR2 YFSETQ. The CDR3 runs 15 residues. The V end lost 0 bases, the J end lost 9 bases, and 16 bases lay between the germline ends. CDR3 residues: CASSLDPTDGRPQHF. The CDR3 nucleotides are TGCGCCAGCAGCTTGGACCCGACGGATGGCAGGCCCCAGCATTTT. The full variable domain, completed using reference TRBV5-1 and TRBJ1-5, is KAGVTQTPRYLIKTRGQQVTLSCSPISGHRSVSWYQQTPGQGLQFLFEYFSETQRNKGNFPGRFSGRQFSNSRSEMNVSTLELGDSALYLCASSLDPTDGRPQHFGDGTRLSIL.